The clone carrying this TCR beta chain was seen a few times. This may stem from a read error, because a much larger clone lies one nucleotide away. The CDR3 consists of 12 residues. The germline V gene has CDR1 KGHSH and CDR2 LQKENI. Not a single patient had been given any form of treatment at any point before undergoing thyroid surgery. Per the authors' pipeline: Construction of a distant-metastasis classifier for papillary thyroid cancer relied on CDR3 differences across clinicopathological groups. TCRdb re-processed the PCR reads through MiXCR. In this record, the V and J calls reflect TCRdb's handling and not the investigators' own analysis. The sample has fewer than 40,000 clones, approximately 20% seen once. The source of the sample is a study of metastatic and nonmetastatic thyroid tumors. In the study overall: Thyroid patients, malignant and benign, had repertoires compared across blood and tumor or nodule tissue.

The sequenced sample consisted of tumor tissue. The receptor was derived from a female donor with papillary thyroid cancer or a benign thyroid nodule (not recorded which). Some clones in this sample may be carry-over from other donors' samples. This chain uses TRBV18 with TRBJ2-7; a possible D gene is TRBD1 (6 bases). CDR3 protein: CASSPQGSEKYF. In DNA form, the CDR3 reads TGTGCCAGCTCCCCTCAGGGGAGCGAGAAGTACTTC.